One sample yielded the 16 T cell receptor beta chains listed below, sequenced in a study of identical twins listed by TCRdb under 2016. Library preparation used 5' RACE. TCRdb records Illumina HiSeq 2000 as the sequencer. TCRdb's own reprocessing of the public reads used fastp at Q25 and MiXCR and kept productive beta chains. When rows share a CDR3 protein, they turn into one entry using the most common DNA and genes. The sample has approximately 280,000 distinct CDR3 sequences on record, about 8.1% of them singletons. The biggest ten clones account for approximately 2.1% of the sample. This sample also belongs to another study, concerning yellow fever vaccine responses in identical twins.

Sequenced: memory (CD45RO+) T cells sorted from blood. This specimen's cell subset or site label, interpreted: CD45RO+ enriched T cells. The receptors come from a woman aged 18-35 years in good health.

This clonotype showed up many times. V and J are TRBV6-1 and TRBJ2-7; 8 positions agree with TRBD1. V shed 6 bases, J shed 0 bases, and the junction held 7 bases outside the gene matches. The V gene's germline CDR1 is MNHNS and CDR2 SASEGT. The CDR3 sequence is 15 residues long. The CDR3 DNA reads TGTGCCAGCAGAGCCGACAGGGGTCGCTCCTACGAGCAGTACGTC. Its translation is CASRADRGRSYEQYV.

This chain uses TRBV11-2 with TRBJ1-1, with D tentatively TRBD1 (5 bases). The CDR3 runs 14 residues. Deletions cut 1 base from V and 5 bases from J, with 11 bases between. CDR1 and CDR2 from the germline V gene are SGHAT and FQNNGV. The CDR3 reads CASSLVQGMTEAFF. The CDR3 region has the DNA TGTGCCAGCAGCTTAGTCCAGGGTATGACTGAAGCTTTCTTT. Drawing the rest from reference TRBV11-2 and TRBJ1-1, the complete variable domain is EAGVAQSPRYKIIEKRQSVAFWCNPISGHATLYWYQQILGQGPKLLIQFQNNGVVDDSQLPKDRFSAERLKGVDSTLKIQPAKLEDSAVYLCASSLVQGMTEAFFGQGTRLTVV.

This sequence joins TRBV12-3 or TRBV12-4 and TRBJ2-2; weak D call: TRBD1 (6 bases). The CDR3 spans 15 residues. Trimming removed 5 bases from V and 1 base from J, with 11 bases in between. The CDR3 spells CASSPDRKNTGELFF. CDR3 in DNA: TGTGCCAGCAGTCCGGACAGAAAGAACACCGGGGAGCTGTTTTTT.

This chain connects TRBV4-2 to TRBJ2-1, with 7 bases identical to TRBD2. The CDR3 contains 16 residues. Trimming cost V 1 base and J 4 bases; bases outside gene matches: 7. CDR1 and CDR2 (germline): LGHNA, YNFKEQ. The CDR3: CASSQVSSGKYNEQFF. CDR3 DNA: TGTGCCAGCAGCCAAGTGTCTAGCGGCAAATACAATGAGCAGTTCTTC.

This clonotype has only a few counts. V usage is TRBV7-9 and J usage is TRBJ2-2; D is unresolved. Germline assignment: CDR1 SEHNR and CDR2 FQNEAQ (reference sequence). V gave up 0 bases and J gave up 10 bases, with 12 bases separating them. The length of the CDR3 is 14 residues. CDR3 DNA: TGTGCCAGCAGCTTAGCGGTAGGGTCTTCGGAGCTGTTTTTT. Its protein product is CASSLAVGSSELFF.

This clonotype was observed at least ten times. This sequence joins TRBV25-1 and TRBJ2-1; D possibly corresponds to TRBD2 (5 bases). The CDR3 is made up of 17 amino acids. Trimming took 4 bases from V and 0 from J, leaving 16 bases between them. CDR1 is MGHDK and CDR2 is SYGVNS in the germline V gene. The CDR3 sequence: CASSGAVGESSYNEQFF. CDR3 nucleotide sequence: TGTGCCAGCAGTGGGGCTGTCGGGGAGAGCTCCTACAATGAGCAGTTCTTC.

The chain's CDR3 is CAIGPGDQETQYF. The CDR3 DNA reads TGTGCCATCGGCCCCGGGGACCAAGAGACCCAGTACTTC. The genes are TRBV5-3 and TRBJ2-5, with D possibly TRBD2 on 5 matching bases. TRBV5-3 is an open reading frame whose function is uncertain. Trimming removed 9 bases at V and 0 bases at J, with 12 bases between. The CDR3 is made up of 13 amino acids.

A few counts support this clonotype. The chain recombines TRBV12-3 or TRBV12-4 with TRBJ2-1; D not certain. The CDR3 is 14 residues long. V was clipped by 2 bases and J by 6 bases, with 11 bases between them. CDR3 DNA: TGTGCCAGCAGTTTAACAGTGGGTGCCAATGAGCAGTTCTTC. Encoded protein: CASSLTVGANEQFF.

The chain joins TRBV20-1 to TRBJ1-1; TRBD1 is a possible D gene (5 bases). The CDR3 totals 13 residues. Looked up from germline, CDR1 is DFQATT and CDR2 is SNEGSKA (reference sequence). Trimming left V 6 bases short and J 3 bases short, with 14 bases between. For the CDR3, the DNA is TGCAGTGCCACTACGGGGGATCACACTGAAGCTTTCTTT. It codes for CSATTGDHTEAFF.

This clonotype has ten or more counts. One end of the junction fails to match germline, which may point to a read error. This chain links TRBV12-3 or TRBV12-4 with TRBJ2-1; 11 nucleotides line up with TRBD2. CDR3 size: 16 residues. The CDR3 loop reads CASILLSGGASNEQFF. The CDR3 DNA sequence: TGTGCCAGCATTTTACTTAGCGGGGGGGCTTCAAATGAGCAGTTCTTC.

The table lists this clonotype with many counts. The chain uses TRBV5-1 and TRBJ2-5, with D uncertain. CDR3 length: 14 amino acids. CDR1 SGHRS and CDR2 YFSETQ come from the germline V gene. With 4 bases removed from V and 4 bases from J, the gap between germline ends came to 14 bases. The CDR3 loop is CASSQAVLRETQYF. Written as DNA, the CDR3 is TGCGCCAGCAGCCAAGCTGTCCTTCGAGAGACCCAGTACTTC.

J is TRBJ1-3 and V is TRBV28; D is unclear. V was clipped by 6 bases and J by 3 bases, with 15 bases between them. The CDR3 extends over 15 amino acids. Germline V lookup: CDR1 MDHEN, CDR2 SYDVKM. The CDR3 DNA sequence: TGTGCCAGCAGAAGGTCCTACTCCGGTGGAAACACCATATATTTT. It specifies CASRRSYSGGNTIYF.

This clonotype was picked up a small number of times. This chain joins TRBV11-3 and TRBJ2-1, with 10 bases fitting TRBD2. Germline assignment: CDR1 SGHNT and CDR2 YENEEA. J lost 8 bases, V lost 3 bases, and 7 bases had no gene match. This CDR3 has 15 residues. In DNA, the CDR3 is TGTGCCAGCAGCTTTAGCGGGAGGCCCTCGGATGAGCAGTTCTTC. Amino acid sequence: CASSFSGRPSDEQFF.

This clonotype was recorded many times. V usage is TRBV7-9 and J usage is TRBJ2-1; D is unclear. Trimming removed 6 bases at V and 0 bases at J, with 15 bases between. CDR3 size: 16 residues. CDR1 SEHNR and CDR2 FQNEAQ come from the germline V gene (reference sequence). CDR3 sequence reads: CASSPNTLSSYNEQFF. The CDR3 DNA follows: TGTGCCAGCAGTCCAAACACACTTAGCTCCTACAATGAGCAGTTCTTC. Full variable domain (outside the CDR3, taken from reference TRBV7-9 and TRBJ2-1): DTGVSQNPRHKITKRGQNVTFRCDPISEHNRLYWYRQTLGQGPEFLTYFQNEAQLEKSRLLSDRFSAERPKGSFSTLEIQRTEQGDSAMYLCASSPNTLSSYNEQFFGPGTRLTVL.

Only a few counts were recorded for this clonotype. This sequence joins TRBV11-1 and TRBJ2-2, with 10 bases matching TRBD2. Unmatched junction bases numbered 13, after V lost 4 bases and J lost 5 bases. The CDR3 consists of 18 residues. The V gene's germline CDR1 is SGHAT and CDR2 FQDESV (reference sequence). For the CDR3, the DNA is TGTGCCAGCAGCTCCCGCGGTAGCGGGAGGTCCCGGACCGGGGAGCTGTTTTTT. This gives the protein CASSSRGSGRSRTGELFF.

This clonotype was picked up a small number of times. V gene TRBV28 combines with J gene TRBJ1-2; D is undetermined. CDR3 size: 13 residues. With 4 bases removed from V and 4 bases from J, the gap between germline ends came to 10 bases. Per germline, CDR1 MDHEN and CDR2 SYDVKM. CDR3 sequence: CASSYQVGYGYTF. The CDR3 DNA reads TGTGCCAGCAGTTACCAGGTGGGCTATGGCTACACCTTC.